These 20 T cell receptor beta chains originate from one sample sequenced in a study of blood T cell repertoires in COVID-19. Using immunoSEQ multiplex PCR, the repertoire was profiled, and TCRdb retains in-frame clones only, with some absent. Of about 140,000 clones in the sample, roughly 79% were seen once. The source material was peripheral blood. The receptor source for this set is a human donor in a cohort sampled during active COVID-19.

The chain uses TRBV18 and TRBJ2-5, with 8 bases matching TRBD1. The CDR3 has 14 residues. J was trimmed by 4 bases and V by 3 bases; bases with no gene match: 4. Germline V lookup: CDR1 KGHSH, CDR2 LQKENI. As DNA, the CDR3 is TGTGCCAGCTCACCTGGACAGGGATCAGAGACCCAGTACTTC. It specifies CASSPGQGSETQYF.

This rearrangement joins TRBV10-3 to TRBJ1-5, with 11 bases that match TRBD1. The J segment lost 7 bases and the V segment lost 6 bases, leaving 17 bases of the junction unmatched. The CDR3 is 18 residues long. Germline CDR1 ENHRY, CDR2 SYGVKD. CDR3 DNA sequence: TGTGCCATCAGCGGGGGGAAACTGGGACAGGGGGTGTACCAGCCCCAGCATTTT. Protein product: CAISGGKLGQGVYQPQHF.

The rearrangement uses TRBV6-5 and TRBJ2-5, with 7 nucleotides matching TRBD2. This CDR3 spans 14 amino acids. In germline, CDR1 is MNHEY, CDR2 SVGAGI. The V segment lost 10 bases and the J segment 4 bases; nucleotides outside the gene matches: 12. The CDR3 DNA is TGTGCCACCTTACTGGCGGGAGTAGGAGAGACCCAGTACTTC. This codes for CATLLAGVGETQYF.

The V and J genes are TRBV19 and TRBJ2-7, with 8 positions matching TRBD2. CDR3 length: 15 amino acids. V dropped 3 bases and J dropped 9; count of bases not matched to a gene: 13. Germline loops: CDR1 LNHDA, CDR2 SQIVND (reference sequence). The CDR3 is CASSIAGGSQRGQYF. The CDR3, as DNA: TGTGCCAGTAGTATTGCGGGAGGAAGCCAACGAGGGCAGTACTTC.

CDR3 sequence: CASSQELSSGINTGELFF. CDR3 DNA sequence: TGCGCCAGCAGCCAAGAATTATCCAGCGGGATTAACACCGGGGAGCTGTTTTTT. The chain uses TRBV4-3 and TRBJ2-2; 7 bases align to TRBD2. Germline trimming cut 0 bases from V and 2 bases from J; bases unmatched to any gene: 9. Germline assignment: CDR1 LGHNA and CDR2 YSLEER. The CDR3 length is 18 residues.

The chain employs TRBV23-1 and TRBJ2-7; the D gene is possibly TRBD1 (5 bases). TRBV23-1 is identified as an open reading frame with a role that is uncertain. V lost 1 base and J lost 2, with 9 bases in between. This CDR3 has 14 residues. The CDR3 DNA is TGCGCCAGCAGTCAATGGGGCAGACCCTACGAGCAGTACTTC. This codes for CASSQWGRPYEQYF.

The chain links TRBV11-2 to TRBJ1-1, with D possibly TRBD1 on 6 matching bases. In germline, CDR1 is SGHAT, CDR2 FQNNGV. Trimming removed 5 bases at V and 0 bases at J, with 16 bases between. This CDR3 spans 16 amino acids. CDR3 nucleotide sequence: TGTGCCAGCAGCCCACCGGGGACACTCATGAACACTGAAGCTTTCTTT. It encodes CASSPPGTLMNTEAFF.

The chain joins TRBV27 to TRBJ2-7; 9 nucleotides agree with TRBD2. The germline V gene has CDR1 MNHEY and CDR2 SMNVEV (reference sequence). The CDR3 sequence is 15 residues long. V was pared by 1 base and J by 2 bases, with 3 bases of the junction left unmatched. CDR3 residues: CASSLFSSGTYEQYF. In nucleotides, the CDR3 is TGTGCCAGCAGTTTATTTTCTAGCGGGACCTACGAGCAGTACTTC.

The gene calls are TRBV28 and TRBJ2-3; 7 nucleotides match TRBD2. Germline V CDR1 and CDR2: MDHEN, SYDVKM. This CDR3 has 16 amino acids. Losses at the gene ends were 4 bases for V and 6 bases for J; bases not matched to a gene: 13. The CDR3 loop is CASSSPRGSRADTQYF. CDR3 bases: TGTGCCAGCAGTTCCCCCCGCGGGAGTCGAGCCGATACGCAGTATTTT.

The DNA of the CDR3 is TGTGCCAGCAGCTTAGGACGGACTACCTACGAGCAGTACTTC. Protein sequence: CASSLGRTTYEQYF. V gene TRBV7-2 combines with J gene TRBJ2-7, with D possibly being TRBD2 (6 bases). The V gene's germline CDR1 is SGHTA and CDR2 FQGNSA. The germline V and J ends were trimmed by 1 base and 2 bases, with 9 bases remaining between them. The CDR3 extends over 14 amino acids.

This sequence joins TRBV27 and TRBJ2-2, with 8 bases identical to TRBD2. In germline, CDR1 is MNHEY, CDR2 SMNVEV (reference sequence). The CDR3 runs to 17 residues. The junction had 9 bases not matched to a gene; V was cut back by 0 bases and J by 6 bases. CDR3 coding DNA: TGTGCCAGCAGTTTATCCCGGACTAGCTATGCGGCCGGGGAGCTGTTTTTT. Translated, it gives CASSLSRTSYAAGELFF.

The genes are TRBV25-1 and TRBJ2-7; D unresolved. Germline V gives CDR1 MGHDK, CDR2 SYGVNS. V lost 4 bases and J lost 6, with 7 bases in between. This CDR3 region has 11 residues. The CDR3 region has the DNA TGTGCCAGCAGTGTGGGCCCCGAGCAGTACTTC. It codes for CASSVGPEQYF.

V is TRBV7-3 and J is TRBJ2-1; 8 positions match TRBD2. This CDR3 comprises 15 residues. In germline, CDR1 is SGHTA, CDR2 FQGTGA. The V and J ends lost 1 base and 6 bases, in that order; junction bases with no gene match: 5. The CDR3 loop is CASSLSSGGINEQFF. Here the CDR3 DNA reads TGTGCCAGCAGCTTAAGTTCGGGAGGGATCAATGAGCAGTTCTTC.

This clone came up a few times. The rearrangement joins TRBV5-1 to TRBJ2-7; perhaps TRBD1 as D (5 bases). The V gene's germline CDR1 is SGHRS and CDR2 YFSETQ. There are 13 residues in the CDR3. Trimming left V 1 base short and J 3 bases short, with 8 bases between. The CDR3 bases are TGCGCCAGCAGCTTGCAGGGTAGCTACGAGCAGTACTTC. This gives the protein CASSLQGSYEQYF.

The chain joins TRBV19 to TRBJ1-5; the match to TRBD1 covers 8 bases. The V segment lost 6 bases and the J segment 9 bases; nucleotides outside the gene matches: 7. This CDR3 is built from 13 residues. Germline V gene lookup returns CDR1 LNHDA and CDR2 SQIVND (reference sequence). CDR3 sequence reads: CASRQGAGRPQHF. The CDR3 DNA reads TGTGCCAGTAGGCAGGGGGCCGGGAGGCCCCAGCATTTT.

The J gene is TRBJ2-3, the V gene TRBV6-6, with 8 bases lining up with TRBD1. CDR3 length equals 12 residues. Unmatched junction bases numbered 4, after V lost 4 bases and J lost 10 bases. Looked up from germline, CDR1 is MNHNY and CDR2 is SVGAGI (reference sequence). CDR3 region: CASSLGQAAQYF. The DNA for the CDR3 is TGTGCCAGCAGTTTGGGACAGGCTGCGCAGTATTTT.

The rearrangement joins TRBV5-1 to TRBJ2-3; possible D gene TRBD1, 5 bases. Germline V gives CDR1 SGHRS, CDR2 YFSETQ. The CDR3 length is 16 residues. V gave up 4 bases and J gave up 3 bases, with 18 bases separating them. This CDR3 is CASSGPQGVRTDTQYF. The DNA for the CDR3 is TGCGCCAGCAGCGGACCGCAAGGGGTTCGGACAGATACGCAGTATTTT.

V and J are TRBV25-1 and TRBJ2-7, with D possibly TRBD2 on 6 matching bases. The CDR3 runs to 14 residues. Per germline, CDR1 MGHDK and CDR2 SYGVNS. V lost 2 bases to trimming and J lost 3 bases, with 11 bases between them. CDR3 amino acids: CASSELGGVYEQYF. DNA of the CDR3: TGTGCCAGCAGTGAACTGGGGGGAGTCTACGAGCAGTACTTC.

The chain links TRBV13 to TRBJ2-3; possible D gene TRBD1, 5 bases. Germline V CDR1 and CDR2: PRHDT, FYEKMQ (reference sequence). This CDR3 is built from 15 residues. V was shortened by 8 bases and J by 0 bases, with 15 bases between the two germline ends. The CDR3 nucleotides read TGTGCCAGCTCCCGTCCCCGACAGAGCACAGATACGCAGTATTTT. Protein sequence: CASSRPRQSTDTQYF.

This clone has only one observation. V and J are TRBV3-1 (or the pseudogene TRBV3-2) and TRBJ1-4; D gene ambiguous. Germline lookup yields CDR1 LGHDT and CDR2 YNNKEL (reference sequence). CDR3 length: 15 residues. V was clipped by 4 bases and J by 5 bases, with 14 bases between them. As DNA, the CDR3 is TGTGCCAGCAGCCCCCACGGACGGGGAAATGAAAAACTGTTTTTT. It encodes CASSPHGRGNEKLFF.